This TCR beta chain was sequenced in a study of response to subunit inactivated influenza vaccine. Notes on the study in general: The authors suggested that every seasonal influenza vaccination recruits few new T cells.

Each CDR3 protein gets one entry after TCRdb re-called the RT-PCR reads with MiXCR. This sample yields about 620,000 distinct CDR3 sequences, of which 10% to 15% are seen a single time; roughly 10% belongs to the top ten. Germline assignment: CDR1 KGHSH and CDR2 LQKENI. This CDR3 has 16 amino acids. V was pared by 3 bases and J by 2 bases, with 16 bases between. This clonotype was counted between two and nine times. The target antigen is unknown. The receptor was isolated from a man aged 45-65 years who received an inactivated influenza vaccine. Here the sequenced sample was PBMCs from blood, taken on the day of vaccination. This rearrangement joins TRBV18 to TRBJ2-5; no firm D call. CDR3 DNA sequence: TGTGCCAGCTCACCCGAAATGTGGACGGCACAAGAGACCCAGTACTTC. This sequence encodes CASSPEMWTAQETQYF.